This T cell receptor beta chain was identified during a study of tumor and adjacent non-tumor tissue in lung cancer. Background on the study: The cohort had about a dozen adenocarcinoma, 2 squamous cell and 1 small cell patients. Study conclusions and caveats: Tumor tissue had significantly higher TCR diversity than normal lung.

A modified ARM-PCR protocol with three rounds of nested PCR amplified TCRbeta. TCRdb re-derived calls from the multiplex PCR reads in MiXCR, one entry per CDR3 protein. The sample holds 60,000 to 90,000 distinct CDR3 sequences; about two thirds are singletons and the top ten take about a quarter. This clonotype was counted a single time. What it binds is not known. This may stem from a read error, because a much larger clone lies one nucleotide away. This sample's RNA came from whole unsorted tissue. More than 3 cm separated this lung sample from the edge of the tumor. Donors were chemotherapy-naive, newly diagnosed lung cancer surgical patients in China, August–late 2014. Looked up from germline, CDR1 is ENHRY and CDR2 is SYGVKD. CDR3 size: 14 residues.

This receptor was obtained from a woman between 45 and 60 years old with non-small cell lung cancer. The material sequenced was distant non-tumor lung tissue. V usage is TRBV10-3 and J usage is TRBJ2-7; tentative D call: TRBD1 (6 bases). The CDR3 sequence is CAIRPLATGYELYF. The CDR3 DNA reads as TGTGCCATCAGGCCGTTGGCCACAGGGTACGAGCTGTACTTC.